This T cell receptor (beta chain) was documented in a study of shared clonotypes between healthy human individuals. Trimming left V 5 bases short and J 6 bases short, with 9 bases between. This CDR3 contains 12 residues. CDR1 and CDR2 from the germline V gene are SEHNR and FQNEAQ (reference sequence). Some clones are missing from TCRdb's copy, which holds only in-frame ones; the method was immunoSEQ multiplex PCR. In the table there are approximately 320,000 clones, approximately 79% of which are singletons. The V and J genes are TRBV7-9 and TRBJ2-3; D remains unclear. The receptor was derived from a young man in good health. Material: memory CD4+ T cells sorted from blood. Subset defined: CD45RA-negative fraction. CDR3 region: CASSPVLDTQYF. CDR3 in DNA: TGTGCCAGCAGCCCCGTGTTGGATACGCAGTATTTT. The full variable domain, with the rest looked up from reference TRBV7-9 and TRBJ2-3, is DTGVSQNPRHKITKRGQNVTFRCDPISEHNRLYWYRQTLGQGPEFLTYFQNEAQLEKSRLLSDRFSAERPKGSFSTLEIQRTEQGDSAMYLCASSPVLDTQYFGPGTRLTVL.